This is a list of T cell receptor beta chains from one sample in a study of T cells in Graves' hyperthyroidism and ophthalmopathy. In TCRdb, the multiplex PCR reads were re-called with MiXCR into one record per CDR3 protein. The table lists about 600,000 distinct CDR3 sequences, 16% of them singletons. The sequencing sample was made of blood. Receptors were obtained from a woman aged 40 to 50 with Graves' ophthalmopathy. CDR3s include the opening cysteine and the closing phenylalanine or tryptophan. The order of the fields is V gene, J gene, CDR3 length, clone size, D gene, CDR3 DNA, CDR3 protein. The D gene is left open where the match is weak. A row's size may be missing; if present it is once, few, many or a size class.

v_gene: TRBV20-1; j_gene: TRBJ2-7; len: 14; abundance: many; d_gene: TRBD1; CDR3nt: TGCAGTGCTAGAGCTAGGGCAGGGGGCGGGGAGCAGTACTTC; CDR3aa: CSARARAGGGEQYF
v_gene: TRBV20-1; j_gene: TRBJ2-1; len: 15; abundance: many; d_gene: TRBD2; CDR3nt: TGCAGTGCTAGAGATCGGACTAGCGGGACCCATGAGCAGTTCTTC; CDR3aa: CSARDRTSGTHEQFF
v_gene: TRBV3-1; j_gene: TRBJ1-1; len: 15; abundance: many; d_gene: TRBD1; CDR3nt: TGTGCCAGCAGCCAAGGGACAGGGATGGGGGCTGAAGCTTTCTTT; CDR3aa: CASSQGTGMGAEAFF
v_gene: TRBV30; j_gene: TRBJ1-6; len: 14; abundance: few; d_gene: .; CDR3nt: TGTGCCTGGACTAGTGGGGGATATAATTCACCCCTCCACTTT; CDR3aa: CAWTSGGYNSPLHF
v_gene: TRBV19; j_gene: TRBJ1-6; len: 14; abundance: .; d_gene: TRBD1; CDR3nt: TGTGCCAGTAGCATGGGACAGAAGAATTCACCCCTCCACTTT; CDR3aa: CASSMGQKNSPLHF
v_gene: TRBV28; j_gene: TRBJ1-4; len: 13; abundance: .; d_gene: .; CDR3nt: TGTGCCAGCGGACCGGGCCTGAGGGAAAAACTGTTTTTT; CDR3aa: CASGPGLREKLFF
v_gene: TRBV29-1; j_gene: TRBJ2-5; len: 15; abundance: few; d_gene: TRBD2; CDR3nt: TGCAGCGTTTGTCTAGCGGGAGGGCCCGGAGAGACCCAGTACTTC; CDR3aa: CSVCLAGGPGETQYF
v_gene: TRBV11-2; j_gene: TRBJ2-7; len: 14; abundance: .; d_gene: TRBD1; CDR3nt: TGTGCCAGCAGCAGGGACAGGGCCCCCTACGAGCAGTACTTC; CDR3aa: CASSRDRAPYEQYF
v_gene: TRBV6-1; j_gene: TRBJ2-5; len: 14; abundance: .; d_gene: TRBD2; CDR3nt: TGTGCCAGCAGTGTTGGCGGGAGGGCAAAGACCCAGTACTTC; CDR3aa: CASSVGGRAKTQYF
v_gene: TRBV6-5; j_gene: TRBJ1-1; len: 16; abundance: few; d_gene: .; CDR3nt: TGTGCCAGCAGTTACTCGGCTCAGCTAATGAACACTGAAGCTTTCTTT; CDR3aa: CASSYSAQLMNTEAFF
v_gene: TRBV3-1; j_gene: TRBJ1-3; len: 14; abundance: many; d_gene: TRBD1; CDR3nt: TGTGCCAGCAGCCGACAGGGAACTGGAAACACCATATATTTT; CDR3aa: CASSRQGTGNTIYF
v_gene: TRBV6-1; j_gene: TRBJ1-1; len: 13; abundance: many; d_gene: .; CDR3nt: TGTGCCAGCAGGAGGGAACGGAACACTGAAGCTTTCTTT; CDR3aa: CASRRERNTEAFF
v_gene: TRBV6-1; j_gene: TRBJ1-5; len: 12; abundance: .; d_gene: TRBD1; CDR3nt: TGTGCCAGCCACCGGACAGGACAGCCCCAGCATTTT; CDR3aa: CASHRTGQPQHF
v_gene: TRBV6-1; j_gene: TRBJ1-4; len: 14; abundance: .; d_gene: .; CDR3nt: TGTGCCAGCAGTGAAGCGGGTCTCGGTGAAAAACTGTTTTTT; CDR3aa: CASSEAGLGEKLFF
v_gene: TRBV5-1; j_gene: TRBJ1-2; len: 12; abundance: many; d_gene: .; CDR3nt: TGTGCCAGCAGAACAGGGAACTATGGCTACACCTTC; CDR3aa: CASRTGNYGYTF
v_gene: TRBV5-1; j_gene: TRBJ2-1; len: 14; abundance: .; d_gene: .; CDR3nt: TGCGCCAGCCGTGATCTAGCCGGGCACAATGAGCAGTTCTTC; CDR3aa: CASRDLAGHNEQFF
v_gene: TRBV7-6; j_gene: TRBJ2-1; len: 16; abundance: .; d_gene: TRBD1; CDR3nt: TGTGCCAGCAGCGTCGAGACAGGGTCCTCCTACAATGAGCAGTTCTTC; CDR3aa: CASSVETGSSYNEQFF
v_gene: TRBV28; j_gene: TRBJ2-1; len: 16; abundance: many; d_gene: TRBD1; CDR3nt: TGTGCCAGCAGTGAGCGGGACAGGGCGATGGCGAATGAGCAGTTCTTC; CDR3aa: CASSERDRAMANEQFF
v_gene: TRBV15; j_gene: TRBJ1-2; len: 13; abundance: once; d_gene: .; CDR3nt: TGTGCCACCAGCAGTGAGGGTACCAGTGGCTACACCTTC; CDR3aa: CATSSEGTSGYTF
v_gene: TRBV12-3/TRBV12-4; j_gene: TRBJ1-5; len: 16; abundance: many; d_gene: .; CDR3nt: TGTGCCAGCAGTGACCTTGGGCAGGGCGGCAATCAGCCCCAGCATTTT; CDR3aa: CASSDLGQGGNQPQHF
v_gene: TRBV2; j_gene: TRBJ2-5; len: 14; abundance: many; d_gene: .; CDR3nt: TGTGCCAGCAAACGACGCTATGGCCAAGAGACCCAGTACTTC; CDR3aa: CASKRRYGQETQYF
v_gene: TRBV2; j_gene: TRBJ1-1; len: 14; abundance: .; d_gene: .; CDR3nt: TGTACCAGCAATATAGGACAGTCGAACACTGAAGCTTTCTTT; CDR3aa: CTSNIGQSNTEAFF
v_gene: TRBV29-1; j_gene: TRBJ2-7; len: 12; abundance: .; d_gene: TRBD1; CDR3nt: TGCAGCGTTGGGGACAGGGCTTACGAGCAGTACTTC; CDR3aa: CSVGDRAYEQYF
v_gene: TRBV2; j_gene: TRBJ2-1; len: 14; abundance: many; d_gene: .; CDR3nt: TGTGCCAGCAGTTGGGTTAGCTCCTACAATGAGCAGTTCTTC; CDR3aa: CASSWVSSYNEQFF
v_gene: TRBV20-1; j_gene: TRBJ2-4; len: 15; abundance: few; d_gene: .; CDR3nt: TGCAGTGCTGAGGGGGGGGGGGGACAGAAAAACATTCAGTACTTC; CDR3aa: CSAEGGGGQKNIQYF
v_gene: TRBV6-2/TRBV6-3; j_gene: TRBJ2-6; len: 15; abundance: once; d_gene: .; CDR3nt: TGTGCCAGCAGTTATGCAGGGAGAGGGGCCAACGTCCTGACTTTC; CDR3aa: CASSYAGRGANVLTF
v_gene: TRBV4-1; j_gene: TRBJ2-1; len: 16; abundance: .; d_gene: .; CDR3nt: TGCGCCAGCAGCTCCTCCGGCGTCGCGGCGGGCAATGAGCAGTTCTTC; CDR3aa: CASSSSGVAAGNEQFF
v_gene: TRBV18; j_gene: TRBJ1-2; len: 13; abundance: many; d_gene: .; CDR3nt: TGTGCCAGCTCCCCCGACAAGGCCTATGGCTACACCTTC; CDR3aa: CASSPDKAYGYTF
v_gene: TRBV20-1; j_gene: TRBJ2-4; len: 15; abundance: few; d_gene: TRBD1; CDR3nt: TGCAGTGCTAAAAGACAGGGGCTAGCCAAAAACATTCAGTACTTC; CDR3aa: CSAKRQGLAKNIQYF
v_gene: TRBV18; j_gene: TRBJ2-1; len: 16; abundance: few; d_gene: .; CDR3nt: TGTGCCAGCTCACCTAGGGTAGACCGCTCCTACAATGAGCAGTTCTTC; CDR3aa: CASSPRVDRSYNEQFF
v_gene: TRBV7-6; j_gene: TRBJ1-2; len: 13; abundance: .; d_gene: .; CDR3nt: TGTGCCAGCAGTCCAAACCCGGACTATGGCTACACCTTC; CDR3aa: CASSPNPDYGYTF
v_gene: TRBV11-2; j_gene: TRBJ1-2; len: 13; abundance: many; d_gene: .; CDR3nt: TGTGCCAGCAGCTTAGCGCAGGGAAATGGCTACACCTTC; CDR3aa: CASSLAQGNGYTF
v_gene: TRBV12-3/TRBV12-4; j_gene: TRBJ2-3; len: 16; abundance: .; d_gene: TRBD2; CDR3nt: TGTGCCAGCAGCCGCAGACTAGCGGGAGAGGTAGATACGCAGTATTTT; CDR3aa: CASSRRLAGEVDTQYF
v_gene: TRBV2; j_gene: TRBJ1-4; len: 15; abundance: many; d_gene: TRBD1; CDR3nt: TGTGCCAGCAGGATCAGGGGGCTGGAGAATGAAAAACTGTTTTTT; CDR3aa: CASRIRGLENEKLFF
v_gene: TRBV9; j_gene: TRBJ2-1; len: 15; abundance: .; d_gene: .; CDR3nt: TGTGCCAGCAGCGTCGTAGGACAGACCTACAATGAGCAGTTCTTC; CDR3aa: CASSVVGQTYNEQFF
v_gene: TRBV20-1; j_gene: TRBJ1-1; len: 12; abundance: .; d_gene: TRBD1; CDR3nt: TGCAGTTGCTCCAGGGGGCCAACCAAAGCTTTCTTT; CDR3aa: CSCSRGPTKAFF
v_gene: TRBV12-3/TRBV12-4; j_gene: TRBJ2-7; len: 16; abundance: many; d_gene: .; CDR3nt: TGTGCCAGCAGTTTAGCAGGACTCCCGAGCTCCTACGAGCAGTACTTC; CDR3aa: CASSLAGLPSSYEQYF
v_gene: TRBV19; j_gene: TRBJ2-3; len: 15; abundance: .; d_gene: .; CDR3nt: TGTGCCAGTAGTATAGAGCCTAGCGTTGCAGATACGCAGTATTTT; CDR3aa: CASSIEPSVADTQYF
v_gene: TRBV11-2; j_gene: TRBJ2-7; len: 11; abundance: many; d_gene: .; CDR3nt: TGTGCCAGCAGTGTTATGGGCGAGCAGTACTTC; CDR3aa: CASSVMGEQYF
v_gene: TRBV20-1; j_gene: TRBJ2-7; len: 13; abundance: few; d_gene: .; CDR3nt: TGCAGTGCTAGTAGCGGAGCACTCTACGAGCAGTACTTC; CDR3aa: CSASSGALYEQYF
v_gene: TRBV3-1; j_gene: TRBJ2-7; len: 14; abundance: many; d_gene: TRBD2; CDR3nt: TGTGCCAGCAGCCAAGGGCGCGGGGGCTACGAGCAGTACTTC; CDR3aa: CASSQGRGGYEQYF
v_gene: TRBV5-1; j_gene: TRBJ1-3; len: 16; abundance: .; d_gene: .; CDR3nt: TGCGCCAGCAGCTCCGCTTTAGGGGGGAGTGGAAACACCATATATTTT; CDR3aa: CASSSALGGSGNTIYF
v_gene: TRBV11-2; j_gene: TRBJ2-7; len: 14; abundance: many; d_gene: .; CDR3nt: TGTGCCAGCAGCCCCCCCCCCAACAGGGAGGAACAGTACTTC; CDR3aa: CASSPPPNREEQYF
v_gene: TRBV20-1; j_gene: TRBJ2-2; len: 16; abundance: .; d_gene: TRBD2; CDR3nt: TGCAGTGCTCGGGTAGCGGGAGGGCCCGACACCGGGGAGCTGTTTTTT; CDR3aa: CSARVAGGPDTGELFF
v_gene: TRBV2; j_gene: TRBJ2-3; len: 13; abundance: .; d_gene: TRBD2; CDR3nt: TGTGCCAGCAGTGAACTAGCGGGAGATACGCAGTATTTT; CDR3aa: CASSELAGDTQYF
v_gene: TRBV5-1; j_gene: TRBJ1-1; len: 14; abundance: many; d_gene: .; CDR3nt: TGCGCCAGCAGCTTGGGATCGCCAGGGACTGAAGCTTTCTTT; CDR3aa: CASSLGSPGTEAFF
v_gene: TRBV9; j_gene: TRBJ2-7; len: 16; abundance: .; d_gene: TRBD2; CDR3nt: TGTGCCAGCAGCGTATACGCTAGCGGGAGCTCCTACGAGCAGTACTTC; CDR3aa: CASSVYASGSSYEQYF
v_gene: TRBV5-5; j_gene: TRBJ2-3; len: 15; abundance: .; d_gene: TRBD2; CDR3nt: TGTGCCAGCCAGGTGGCGGGAGGGTCGTCAGATACGCAGTATTTT; CDR3aa: CASQVAGGSSDTQYF
v_gene: TRBV2; j_gene: TRBJ2-7; len: 14; abundance: many; d_gene: TRBD2; CDR3nt: TGTGCCAGCAGTGTGGTTTCGGGGAGGGGCGAGCAGTACTTC; CDR3aa: CASSVVSGRGEQYF
v_gene: TRBV28; j_gene: TRBJ1-3; len: 12; abundance: .; d_gene: .; CDR3nt: TGTGCCAGCGGGGCTGACGGAAACACCATATATTTT; CDR3aa: CASGADGNTIYF
v_gene: TRBV5-4; j_gene: TRBJ1-1; len: 15; abundance: .; d_gene: .; CDR3nt: TGTGCCAGCAGCTCAATAATTGGAGGGAACACTGAAGCTTTCTTT; CDR3aa: CASSSIIGGNTEAFF
v_gene: TRBV20-1; j_gene: TRBJ2-7; len: 12; abundance: many; d_gene: TRBD2; CDR3nt: TGCAGTGCCTCCGGACTAGTCAACGAGCAGTACTTC; CDR3aa: CSASGLVNEQYF
v_gene: TRBV27; j_gene: TRBJ2-5; len: 13; abundance: .; d_gene: .; CDR3nt: TGTGCCAGCAGTTTTTTCAGAGGAGAGACCCAGTACTTC; CDR3aa: CASSFFRGETQYF
v_gene: TRBV12-3/TRBV12-4; j_gene: TRBJ1-1; len: 13; abundance: many; d_gene: TRBD1; CDR3nt: TGTGCCAGCGCCAGACAGGGTGGTGCTGAAGCTTTCTTT; CDR3aa: CASARQGGAEAFF
v_gene: TRBV5-1; j_gene: TRBJ2-1; len: 16; abundance: many; d_gene: TRBD2; CDR3nt: TGCGCCAGCAGCTTAAGCGGGGCGAGCTCCTACAATGAGCAGTTCTTC; CDR3aa: CASSLSGASSYNEQFF
v_gene: TRBV5-6; j_gene: TRBJ1-2; len: 12; abundance: many; d_gene: .; CDR3nt: TGTGCCAGCAGCGGAATAAACTATGGCTACACCTTC; CDR3aa: CASSGINYGYTF
v_gene: TRBV6-1; j_gene: TRBJ2-3; len: 15; abundance: few; d_gene: TRBD2; CDR3nt: TGTGCCAGCAGTCAGACTAGCGGAACTTCAGATACGCAGTATTTT; CDR3aa: CASSQTSGTSDTQYF